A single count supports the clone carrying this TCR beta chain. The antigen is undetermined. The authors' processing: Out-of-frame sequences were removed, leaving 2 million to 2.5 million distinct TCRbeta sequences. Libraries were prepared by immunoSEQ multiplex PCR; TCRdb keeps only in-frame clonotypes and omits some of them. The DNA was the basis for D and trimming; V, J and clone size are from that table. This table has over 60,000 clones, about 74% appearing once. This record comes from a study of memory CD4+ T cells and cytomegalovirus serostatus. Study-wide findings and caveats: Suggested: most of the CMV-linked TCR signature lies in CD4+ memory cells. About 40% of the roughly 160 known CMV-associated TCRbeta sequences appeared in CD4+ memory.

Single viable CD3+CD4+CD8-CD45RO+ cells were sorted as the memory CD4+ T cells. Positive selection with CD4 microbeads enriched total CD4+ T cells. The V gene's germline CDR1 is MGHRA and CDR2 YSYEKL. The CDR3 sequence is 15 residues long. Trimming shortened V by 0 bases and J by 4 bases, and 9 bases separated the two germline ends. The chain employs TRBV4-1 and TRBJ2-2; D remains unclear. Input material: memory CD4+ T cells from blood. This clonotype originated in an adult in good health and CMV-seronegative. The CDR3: CASSQEPRVTGELFF. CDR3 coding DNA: TGCGCCAGCAGCCAAGAGCCCCGGGTCACCGGGGAGCTGTTTTTT.